A single sample gave rise to the 31 T cell receptor beta chains below, sequenced in a study of blood T cell repertoires in COVID-19. Generated by immunoSEQ multiplex PCR, the TCRdb table keeps only in-frame clones and is missing some. Here the sample spans 250,000 to 300,000 clones, approximately 85% being singletons. The sequencing sample was made of peripheral blood. Every receptor here comes from a woman in her 70s with acute or convalescent COVID-19.

In this sample, this clone turned up once. The rearrangement joins TRBV6-5 to TRBJ2-1; 7 bases fit TRBD2. The CDR3 loop spans 14 amino acids. Trimming took 8 bases from V and 8 from J; bases not matched to a gene: 12. The germline CDR1 and CDR2 sequences are MNHEY and SVGAGI. CDR3 amino acids: CASHRLSAGDEQFF. CDR3 bases: TGTGCCAGCCATAGACTCTCTGCGGGGGATGAGCAGTTCTTC.

This chain joins TRBV19 and TRBJ1-6; TRBD1 agrees at 8 bases. The CDR3 is made up of 15 amino acids. Germline CDR1 is LNHDA and CDR2 is SQIVND (reference sequence). V lost 5 bases to trimming and J lost 8 bases; unmatched junction nucleotides: 8. The CDR3 reads CASSSTGDSYSPLHF. In DNA, the CDR3 is TGTGCCAGTAGTTCGACAGGGGACTCGTATTCACCCCTCCACTTT. The full variable domain, its missing parts supplied by reference TRBV19 and TRBJ1-6, is DGGITQSPKYLFRKEGQNVTLSCEQNLNHDAMYWYRQDPGQGLRLIYYSQIVNDFQKGDIAEGYSVSREKKESFPLTVTSAQKNPTAFYLCASSSTGDSYSPLHFGNGTRLTVT.

This chain joins TRBV5-1 and TRBJ1-3; no clear D. This CDR3 has 13 amino acids. V was cut by 7 bases and J by 4 bases, with 12 bases left in between. CDR1 and CDR2 (germline): SGHRS, YFSETQ. The CDR3 loop is CASRGAAGNTIYF. CDR3 bases: TGCGCCAGCCGGGGAGCGGCAGGAAACACCATATATTTT. The full variable domain, rest sourced from reference TRBV5-1 and TRBJ1-3, is KAGVTQTPRYLIKTRGQQVTLSCSPISGHRSVSWYQQTPGQGLQFLFEYFSETQRNKGNFPGRFSGRQFSNSRSEMNVSTLELGDSALYLCASRGAAGNTIYFGEGSWLTVV.

The chain uses TRBV6-2 or TRBV6-3 and TRBJ1-2; no definite D call. CDR3 length equals 12 residues. In germline, CDR1 is MNHEY, CDR2 SVGEGT. Between the trimmed V and J ends, which lost 6 bases and 4 bases, there was a span of 9 bases. This CDR3 reads CASSTRGYGYTF. CDR3 DNA: TGTGCCAGCAGCACCCGGGGCTATGGCTACACCTTC.

The rearrangement uses TRBV3-1 (or the pseudogene TRBV3-2) and TRBJ2-7; 14 bases fit TRBD2. The V and J ends lost 1 base and 5 bases, in that order; junction bases with no gene match: 4. The CDR3 is 16 residues long. Germline V gene lookup returns CDR1 LGHDT and CDR2 YNNKEL (reference sequence). The CDR3 sequence: CASSQATSGGADEQYF. The CDR3 DNA reads as TGTGCCAGCAGCCAAGCGACTAGCGGGGGGGCCGACGAGCAGTACTTC.

The J gene is TRBJ2-7, the V gene TRBV5-5, with D perhaps matching TRBD1 (6 bases). The CDR3 is made up of 14 amino acids. Per the germline V gene, CDR1 is SGHKS and CDR2 is YYEKEE (reference sequence). The ends were cut back, 6 bases at V and 1 base at J, with 14 bases in the middle. The DNA of the CDR3 is TGTGCCAGCATAGACAGGTGGGGATCCTACGAGCAGTACTTC. It is translated as CASIDRWGSYEQYF.

This chain uses TRBV9 with TRBJ2-5, with 10 bases matching TRBD2. Germline loops: CDR1 SGDLS, CDR2 YYNGEE. The V gene end was trimmed by 1 base and the J gene end by 2 bases; junction bases not matched to a gene: 2. The CDR3 covers 15 residues. The CDR3 reads CASSVQRGGQETQYF. In DNA, the CDR3 is TGTGCCAGCAGCGTACAGCGGGGGGGACAAGAGACCCAGTACTTC.

The genes are TRBV6-5 and TRBJ1-1; the D is unclear. This CDR3 has 12 residues. In germline, CDR1 is MNHEY, CDR2 SVGAGI. V was clipped by 6 bases and J by 10 bases, with 15 bases between them. CDR3: CASSLGNGVAFF. The CDR3 coding sequence is TGTGCCAGCAGCCTTGGTAATGGAGTAGCTTTCTTT.

The chain employs TRBV23-1 and TRBJ2-7; 8 bases match TRBD1. TRBV23-1 is designated an ORF whose function remains uncertain. This CDR3 spans 16 amino acids. V was clipped by 4 bases and J by 1 base; unmatched bases: 9. CDR3 DNA: TGCGCCAGCAGTCTGGGCCGACAGGGGTGGTCCTACGAGCAGTACTTC. Amino acids: CASSLGRQGWSYEQYF.

The rearrangement links TRBV4-1 to TRBJ1-5; perhaps TRBD1 as D (5 bases). This CDR3 contains 13 residues. Germline assignment: CDR1 MGHRA and CDR2 YSYEKL. V dropped 5 bases and J dropped 3 bases, with 8 bases sitting between them. The CDR3 region has the DNA TGCGCCAGCAGCGGGGCGAACAATCAGCCCCAGCATTTT. Protein: CASSGANNQPQHF.

The rearrangement links TRBV5-1 to TRBJ1-2; tentatively, D is TRBD1 (5 bases). This CDR3 region has 14 residues. CDR1 SGHRS and CDR2 YFSETQ come from the germline V gene. The V and J ends lost 4 bases and 4 bases respectively, with 14 bases between them. The CDR3 reads CASSPGTEFYGYTF. The CDR3 region has the DNA TGCGCCAGCAGCCCTGGGACTGAATTCTATGGCTACACCTTC.

The rearrangement joins TRBV2 to TRBJ2-6; D may be TRBD2 (5 bases). Between the trimmed V and J ends, which lost 6 bases and 4 bases, there was a span of 13 bases. The CDR3 contains 15 residues. Germline V gives CDR1 SNHLY, CDR2 FYNNEI. CDR3 region: CASRVRVPGANVLTF. The CDR3 region has the DNA TGTGCCAGCAGGGTGAGGGTGCCCGGGGCCAACGTCCTGACTTTC. The complete variable domain, with remaining parts taken from reference TRBV2 and TRBJ2-6, reads EPEVTQTPSHQVTQMGQEVILRCVPISNHLYFYWYRQILGQKVEFLVSFYNNEISEKSEIFDDQFSVERPDGSNFTLKIRSTKLEDSAMYFCASRVRVPGANVLTFGAGSRLTVL.

J is TRBJ2-5 and V is TRBV6-2 or TRBV6-3; 10 nucleotides align to TRBD2. V trimming: 2 bases; J trimming: 4 bases; junction bases outside the gene matches: 10. Germline values: CDR1 MNHEY, CDR2 SVGEGT. The CDR3 totals 17 residues. In nucleotides, the CDR3 is TGTGCCAGCAGTTACCGGGCCAGCGGGGGGGCCCGAGAGACCCAGTACTTC. Protein sequence: CASSYRASGGARETQYF.

This chain links TRBV6-5 with TRBJ2-7, with D possibly TRBD1 on 6 matching bases. Trimming shortened V by 6 bases and J by 4 bases, and 19 bases separated the two germline ends. The CDR3 extends over 15 amino acids. Germline V gives CDR1 MNHEY, CDR2 SVGAGI. CDR3 sequence reads: CASSRPGQTMYEQYF. CDR3 coding DNA: TGTGCCAGCAGCAGACCGGGACAAACCATGTACGAGCAGTACTTC.

V gene TRBV19 combines with J gene TRBJ1-2, with D possibly TRBD1 on 6 matching bases. CDR3 length: 15 amino acids. Germline assignment: CDR1 LNHDA and CDR2 SQIVND (reference sequence). Trimming removed 5 bases from V and 3 bases from J, with 16 bases in between. The CDR3 protein is CASSLPQGIYYGYTF. Written as DNA, the CDR3 is TGTGCCAGTAGTCTTCCTCAGGGGATCTACTATGGCTACACCTTC.

The chain has TRBV6-5 and TRBJ1-2, with a possible D match to TRBD1 (6 bases). Germline CDR1 is MNHEY and CDR2 is SVGAGI. The CDR3 length is 15 residues. Trimming shortened V by 6 bases and J by 1 base, and 15 bases separated the two germline ends. The CDR3 DNA reads TGTGCCAGCAGGACAGGACCAGCTTTTAACTATGGCTACACCTTC. This translates into CASRTGPAFNYGYTF.

The J gene is TRBJ1-1, the V gene TRBV29-1; D unresolved. The CDR3 extends over 13 amino acids. The germline gives CDR1 SQVTM, CDR2 ANQGSEA. The germline V and J ends were trimmed by 4 bases and 2 bases, with 11 bases remaining between them. For the CDR3, the DNA is TGCAGCGTTGGTGGGGAGGTAAACACTGAAGCTTTCTTT. Its translation is CSVGGEVNTEAFF.

The gene calls are TRBV21-1 and TRBJ1-2; TRBD1, the D gene given by the table, was not confirmed from the DNA. TRBV21-1 constitutes a pseudogene. CDR3 length equals 15 residues. This CDR3 is CASSKVTGQGPGYTF. Here the CDR3 DNA reads TGTGCCAGCAGCAAAGTAACGGGACAGGGGCCTGGCTACACCTTC.

This clone was detected once. The DNA for the CDR3 is TGCGCCAGCAGCGACGACAGGGGGACTGAAGCTTTCTTT. Its translation: CASSDDRGTEAFF. The V and J genes are TRBV5-1 and TRBJ1-1; 9 bases align to TRBD1. CDR1 is SGHRS, CDR2 YFSETQ, per germline. The CDR3 totals 13 residues. V trimming: 4 bases; J trimming: 5 bases; junction bases outside the gene matches: 3.

The V and J genes are TRBV12-3 or TRBV12-4 and TRBJ1-2; 7 positions match TRBD1. The CDR3 covers 13 residues. Losses at the gene ends were 5 bases for V and 8 bases for J; bases not matched to a gene: 8. CDR3 loop: CASSLEGAVGYTF. The CDR3 DNA sequence: TGTGCCAGCAGTCTAGAGGGGGCGGTCGGCTACACCTTC.

This clone is deemed medium-sized. The chain recombines TRBV29-1 with TRBJ1-2, with a possible D match to TRBD1 (5 bases). The CDR3 length is 12 residues. Trimming removed 4 bases at V and 6 bases at J, with 12 bases between. Germline V gene lookup returns CDR1 SQVTM and CDR2 ANQGSEA. The CDR3 DNA follows: TGCAGCGTTGCAGGGCTTAGAGATGGCTACACCTTC. Translated: CSVAGLRDGYTF.

The rearrangement links TRBV2 to TRBJ2-1, with D possibly matching TRBD2 (6 bases). Deletions cut 5 bases from V and 3 bases from J, with 14 bases between. Germline V gene data show CDR1 as SNHLY and CDR2 as FYNNEI. The CDR3 runs to 15 residues. The CDR3 protein is CASSPSTGGYNEQFF. The CDR3 region has the DNA TGTGCCAGCAGTCCGTCGACCGGGGGCTACAATGAGCAGTTCTTC.

The chain carries TRBV6-1 and TRBJ1-6; 9 bases align to TRBD1. This CDR3 contains 14 residues. V shed 6 bases, J shed 7 bases, and the junction held 4 bases outside the gene matches. Germline CDR1 is MNHNS and CDR2 is SASEGT. For the CDR3, the DNA is TGTGCCAGCAGGGGCGACAGGGGGAATTCACCCCTCCACTTT. Its translation is CASRGDRGNSPLHF.

This rearrangement joins TRBV3-1 (or the pseudogene TRBV3-2) to TRBJ2-7; D remains ambiguous. Deletions cut 1 base from V and 5 bases from J, with 6 bases between. Germline values: CDR1 LGHDT, CDR2 YNNKEL (reference sequence). The CDR3 is made up of 12 amino acids. The CDR3 sequence: CASSQAPNEQYF. Here the CDR3 DNA reads TGTGCCAGCAGCCAAGCCCCCAACGAGCAGTACTTC.

The gene calls are TRBV5-1 and TRBJ2-7, with TRBD1 identical over 8 bases. V gave up 4 bases and J gave up 3 bases; unmatched junction bases: 12. Germline CDR1 reads SGHRS; CDR2 reads YFSETQ. CDR3 size: 16 residues. Here the CDR3 DNA reads TGCGCCAGCAGCAGAGATGCCGGGACAGGTAGCTACGAGCAGTACTTC. Translation gives CASSRDAGTGSYEQYF.

The chain couples TRBV2 to TRBJ1-1; D is perhaps TRBD1 (6 bases). V dropped 6 bases and J dropped 4 bases, with 24 bases sitting between them. The CDR3 has 17 residues. Per germline, CDR1 SNHLY and CDR2 FYNNEI. CDR3: CASRYLIIRGSGTEAFF. CDR3 coding DNA: TGTGCCAGCAGATATCTGATCATCAGGGGAAGCGGCACTGAAGCTTTCTTT. The full variable domain, completed using reference TRBV2 and TRBJ1-1, is EPEVTQTPSHQVTQMGQEVILRCVPISNHLYFYWYRQILGQKVEFLVSFYNNEISEKSEIFDDQFSVERPDGSNFTLKIRSTKLEDSAMYFCASRYLIIRGSGTEAFFGQGTRLTVV.

The chain recombines TRBV2 with TRBJ1-2; possibly TRBD1 for D (5 bases). The CDR3 contains 11 residues. Germline V CDR1 and CDR2: SNHLY, FYNNEI. Deletions cut 6 bases from V and 6 bases from J, with 8 bases between. CDR3 DNA: TGTGCCAGCAGGACCAGGGATGGCTACACCTTC. Amino acids: CASRTRDGYTF.

V gene TRBV29-1 combines with J gene TRBJ1-1; D remains unclear. Trimming stripped 8 bases from V and 5 bases from J, with 15 bases between. The CDR3 sequence is 12 residues long. The germline V gene has CDR1 SQVTM and CDR2 ANQGSEA. The CDR3 loop reads CSSLGRGTEAFF. The CDR3 DNA reads TGCAGCTCCCTGGGGAGAGGGACTGAAGCTTTCTTT.

The J gene is TRBJ1-1, the V gene TRBV7-9; D is possibly TRBD1 (5 bases). CDR1 is SEHNR, CDR2 FQNEAQ, per germline (reference sequence). The CDR3 loop spans 15 amino acids. V was clipped by 5 bases and J by 0 bases, with 13 bases between them. CDR3 in amino acids: CASSLAGTMNTEAFF. The DNA for the CDR3 is TGTGCCAGCAGCCTGGCGGGGACCATGAACACTGAAGCTTTCTTT.

The rearrangement links TRBV7-9 to TRBJ1-4; D ambiguous. This CDR3 is built from 16 residues. V lost 2 bases to trimming and J lost 4 bases, with 14 bases between them. The germline V gene encodes CDR1 SEHNR and CDR2 FQNEAQ (reference sequence). The CDR3 spells CASSLFSRAGNEKLFF. The CDR3, as DNA: TGTGCCAGCAGCTTATTCAGTCGGGCGGGTAATGAAAAACTGTTTTTT.

This chain links TRBV27 with TRBJ1-1; perhaps TRBD1 as D (6 bases). V lost 4 bases, J lost 5 bases, and 14 bases lay in between. Germline V gene lookup returns CDR1 MNHEY and CDR2 SMNVEV (reference sequence). The CDR3 totals 14 residues. CDR3 nucleotide sequence: TGTGCCAGCAGTTCCAGGGAAGGGGGAACTGAAGCTTTCTTT. It encodes CASSSREGGTEAFF.